This T cell receptor beta chain came from a study of low-dose radiotherapy and immunotherapy resistance in tumors. As for the study in general: The patients were given nivolumab 240 mg every two weeks and ipilimumab 1 mg/kg every six weeks, through an intravenous route. At a dose of 200 mg/m2, intravenous cyclophosphamide was given every two weeks, one day before radiation and immunotherapy.

The V end was cut by 0 bases, the J end by 0 bases, with 8 bases between. This CDR3 is built from 15 residues. Germline V lookup: CDR1 SGHVS, CDR2 FQNEAQ. TRAV and TRBV primers primed cDNA for both TCRalpha and TCRbeta. TCR amplification involved about 19 PCR cycles with a constant-region primer and V-primer adapter. TCRdb fed the reads into MiXCR, producing one record per CDR3 protein. The sample includes tens of thousands of distinct CDR3 sequences, approximately 26% of them seen just once. Ten or more counts support this clonotype. As to time point: before trial treatment. Every donor's regimen consisted of nivolumab, ipilimumab, aspirin, low-dose cyclophosphamide and low-dose radiotherapy.

V is TRBV7-8 and J is TRBJ1-1; D not resolved. The source of this sequence is a male donor with rectosigmoid adenocarcinoma. This specimen consisted of PBMCs, obtained before treatment. Here the CDR3 reads CASSLAYSVNTEAFF. In DNA form, the CDR3 reads TGTGCCAGCAGCTTAGCGTACAGCGTGAACACTGAAGCTTTCTTT.